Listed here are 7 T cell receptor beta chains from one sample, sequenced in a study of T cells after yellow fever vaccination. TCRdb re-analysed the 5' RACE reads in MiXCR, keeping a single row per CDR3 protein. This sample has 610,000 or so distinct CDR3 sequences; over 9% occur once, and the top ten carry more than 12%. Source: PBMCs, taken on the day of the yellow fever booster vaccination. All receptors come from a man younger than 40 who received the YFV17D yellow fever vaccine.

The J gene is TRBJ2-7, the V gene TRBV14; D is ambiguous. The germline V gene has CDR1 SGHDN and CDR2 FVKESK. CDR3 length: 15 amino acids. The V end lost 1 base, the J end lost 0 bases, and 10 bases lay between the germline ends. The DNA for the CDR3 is TGTGCCAGCAGCCAAGTTTTTATCGGCTCCTACGAGCAGTACTTC. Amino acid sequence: CASSQVFIGSYEQYF. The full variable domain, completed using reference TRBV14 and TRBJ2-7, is EAGVTQFPSHSVIEKGQTVTLRCDPISGHDNLYWYRRVMGKEIKFLLHFVKESKQDESGMPNNRFLAERTGGTYSTLKVQPAELEDSGVYFCASSQVFIGSYEQYFGPGTRLTVT.

This CDR3 reads CASSPAGVYEQYF. CDR3 nucleotides: TGTGCCAGCTCACCAGCGGGGGTCTACGAGCAGTACTTC. The rearrangement uses TRBV18 and TRBJ2-7, with TRBD2 identical over 7 bases. This CDR3 is built from 13 residues. The germline V gene has CDR1 KGHSH and CDR2 LQKENI. J gave up 3 bases and V 2 bases, and 1 base lay outside the gene matches.

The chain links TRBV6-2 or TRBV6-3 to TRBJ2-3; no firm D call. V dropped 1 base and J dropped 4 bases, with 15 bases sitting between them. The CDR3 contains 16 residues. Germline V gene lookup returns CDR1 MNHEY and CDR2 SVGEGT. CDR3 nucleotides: TGTGCCAGCAGTTACTACATCCTCATGCCACCAGATACGCAGTATTTT. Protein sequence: CASSYYILMPPDTQYF.

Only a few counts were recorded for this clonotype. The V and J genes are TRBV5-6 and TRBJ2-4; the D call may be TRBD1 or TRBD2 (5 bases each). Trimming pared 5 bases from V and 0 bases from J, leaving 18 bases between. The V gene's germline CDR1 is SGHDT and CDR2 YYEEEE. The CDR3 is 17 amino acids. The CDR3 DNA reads TGTGCCAGCAGGCGAGGGGCTCTACTATTAGCCAAAAACATTCAGTACTTC. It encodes CASRRGALLLAKNIQYF.

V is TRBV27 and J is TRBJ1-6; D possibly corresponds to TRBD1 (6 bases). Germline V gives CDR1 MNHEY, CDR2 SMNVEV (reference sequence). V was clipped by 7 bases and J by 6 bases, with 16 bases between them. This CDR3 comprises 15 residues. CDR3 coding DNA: TGTGCCAGCAACAAATTCGGACAGATTAATTCACCCCTCCACTTT. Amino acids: CASNKFGQINSPLHF.

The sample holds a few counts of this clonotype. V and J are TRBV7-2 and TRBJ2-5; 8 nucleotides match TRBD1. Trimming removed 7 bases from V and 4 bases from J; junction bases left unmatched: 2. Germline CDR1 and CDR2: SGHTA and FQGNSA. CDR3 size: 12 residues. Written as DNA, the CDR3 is TGTGCCAGCAAACAGGGGGGAGAGACCCAGTACTTC. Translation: CASKQGGETQYF. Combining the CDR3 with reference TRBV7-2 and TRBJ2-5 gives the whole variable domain GAGVSQSPSNKVTEKGKDVELRCDPISGHTALYWYRQSLGQGLEFLIYFQGNSAPDKSGLPSDRFSAERTGGSVSTLTIQRTQQEDSAVYLCASKQGGETQYFGPGTRLLVL.

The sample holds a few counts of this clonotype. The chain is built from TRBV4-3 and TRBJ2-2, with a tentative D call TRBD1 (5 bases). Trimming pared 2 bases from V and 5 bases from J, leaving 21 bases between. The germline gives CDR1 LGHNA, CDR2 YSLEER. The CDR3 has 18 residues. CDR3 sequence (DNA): TGCGCCAGCAGCCAACGACCCGTGGGGCCGGATCCTACCGGGGAGCTGTTTTTT. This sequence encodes CASSQRPVGPDPTGELFF.